A single T cell receptor beta chain is shown here with its context. Methods used by the authors: Quantification of nucleated cells was approximated via reference gene primer amplification. Some clones are missing from TCRdb's copy, which holds only in-frame ones; the method was immunoSEQ multiplex PCR. V and J calls plus clone size are reproduced from that table; the DNA served to infer D and trimming. In the table there are 110,000 to 150,000 clones, 85% to 90% of which are singletons. The data originate from a study of blood T cell repertoires in COVID-19. Study-wide background: Samples of COVID-19 (acute and convalescent) were obtained from the United States, Italy and Spain. In each case, the material was cDNA or gDNA derived from T cells, B-cell-depleted T cells, or PBMCs.

With 3 bases clipped from V and 1 base from J, the junction kept 6 bases outside the gene matches. Germline loops: CDR1 GTSNPN, CDR2 SVGIG (reference sequence). The CDR3 consists of 15 residues. The sequence was obtained from a woman in her sixties or seventies with acute or convalescent COVID-19. V and J are TRBV30 and TRBJ1-2; 9 nucleotides agree with TRBD1. Sequences were obtained from peripheral blood. The CDR3: CAWSRGQGINYGYTF. CDR3 in DNA: TGTGCCTGGAGCCGGGGACAGGGAATTAACTATGGCTACACCTTC.